This T cell receptor beta chain was sequenced during a study of blood T cell repertoires in COVID-19. Trimming cost V 6 bases and J 7 bases; bases outside gene matches: 13. CDR3 size: 17 residues. Germline V gene data show CDR1 as SNHLY and CDR2 as FYNNEI. Assay: immunoSEQ multiplex PCR; the TCRdb copy retains only in-frame clones and omits some. In the table there are around 400,000 clones, around nine tenths of which are singletons. The receptor was isolated from a woman between 18 and 29 years old who had been exposed to COVID-19. Material for sequencing was PBMCs or T cells enriched from blood (not recorded which). This chain links TRBV2 with TRBJ1-6; 9 bases are shared with TRBD1. CDR3 nucleotides: TGTGCCAGCAGACGGACAGGGGTCCTACTAGAAAATTCACCCCTCCACTTT. Its translation: CASRRTGVLLENSPLHF.